The following is a T cell receptor (beta chain) sequence with its context. Its specificity is not known. Recipients boosted at about 4 weeks or about 12 weeks are pooled. This sample is drawn from a study of T cell responses to AZD1222 COVID-19 vaccine. Study outcomes and limitations: None of the repertoires were sampled until the peak T cell response had passed. Unmutated variant regions are reportedly the target of nearly half of TCRs that are spike-specific.

Per the germline V gene, CDR1 is MNHEY and CDR2 is SVGAGI. This CDR3 has 14 residues. V trimming: 11 bases; J trimming: 5 bases; junction bases outside the gene matches: 13. The data were produced by immunoSEQ multiplex PCR, yet TCRdb's version contains in-frame clones alone and is incomplete. This table holds more than 120,000 clones, roughly 88% found once. The sequence derives from an adult who received the AZD1222 COVID-19 vaccine. V and J are TRBV6-5 and TRBJ2-7; 9 positions agree with TRBD1. The specimen comprised peripheral blood, sampled 28 days after the second AZD1222 dose. The DNA for the CDR3 is TGTGCCTCTCTAAAAGGGACAGGGCCCAACGAGCAGTACTTC. It encodes CASLKGTGPNEQYF.